This T cell receptor beta chain was recovered during a study of T cell responses to AZD1222 COVID-19 vaccine. TCRdb's copy holds only in-frame clones and misses some; the assay was immunoSEQ multiplex PCR. The table has almost 70,000 clones, roughly 80% seen once; the top ten hold roughly 23%. Note on this clone: Its specificity is unknown.

Study results and caveats: Targeting of unmutated variant regions was reportedly seen in nearly half of spike-specific TCRs. Spike-specific TCR breadth and depth grew following two AZD1222 doses. Baseline testing showed seropositivity in only a handful of AZD1222 recipients.

The CDR3 has 16 amino acids. Germline V gene sequence: CDR1 SGHRS, CDR2 YFSETQ. V lost 2 bases and J lost 1, with 13 bases in between. This sample comprised peripheral blood, obtained 28 days after the second AZD1222 dose. The V and J genes are TRBV5-1 and TRBJ1-3, with TRBD1 as a possible D gene (6 bases). This receptor was obtained from an adult who received the AZD1222 COVID-19 vaccine. CDR3 nucleotide sequence: TGCGCCAGCAGCTTTCAGGGGCCGTCGTCTGGAAACACCATATATTTT. It is translated as CASSFQGPSSGNTIYF.